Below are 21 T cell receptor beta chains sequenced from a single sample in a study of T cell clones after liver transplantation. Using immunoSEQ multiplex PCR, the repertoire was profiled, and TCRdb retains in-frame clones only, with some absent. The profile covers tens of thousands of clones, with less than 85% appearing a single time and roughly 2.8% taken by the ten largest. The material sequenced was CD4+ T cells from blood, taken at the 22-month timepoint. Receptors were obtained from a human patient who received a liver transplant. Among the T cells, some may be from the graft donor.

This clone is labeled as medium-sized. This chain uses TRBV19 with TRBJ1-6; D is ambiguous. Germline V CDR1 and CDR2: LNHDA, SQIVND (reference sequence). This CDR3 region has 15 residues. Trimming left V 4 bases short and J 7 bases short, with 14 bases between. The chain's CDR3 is CASSTDHQYNSPLHF. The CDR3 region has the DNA TGTGCCAGTAGTACAGACCACCAGTACAATTCACCCCTCCACTTT.

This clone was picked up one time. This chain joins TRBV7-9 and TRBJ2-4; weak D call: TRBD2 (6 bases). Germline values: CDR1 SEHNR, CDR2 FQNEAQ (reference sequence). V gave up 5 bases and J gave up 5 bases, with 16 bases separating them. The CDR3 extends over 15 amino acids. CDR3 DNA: TGTGCCAGCAGCACCTTTTTCGGGGGACAAAACATTCAGTACTTC. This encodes CASSTFFGGQNIQYF.

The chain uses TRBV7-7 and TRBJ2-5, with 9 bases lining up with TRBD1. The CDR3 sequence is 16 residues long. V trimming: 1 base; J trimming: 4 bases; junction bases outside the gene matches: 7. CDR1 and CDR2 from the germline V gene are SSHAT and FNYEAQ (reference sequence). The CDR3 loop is CASSLGDRGGGETQYF. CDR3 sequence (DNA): TGTGCCAGCAGCTTAGGCGACAGGGGGGGAGGAGAGACCCAGTACTTC.

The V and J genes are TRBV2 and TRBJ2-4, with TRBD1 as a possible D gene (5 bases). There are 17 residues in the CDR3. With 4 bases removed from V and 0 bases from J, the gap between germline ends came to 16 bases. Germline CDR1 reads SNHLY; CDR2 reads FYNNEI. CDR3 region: CASSAGNPFLAKNIQYF. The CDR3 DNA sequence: TGTGCCAGCAGTGCAGGGAACCCTTTTCTAGCCAAAAACATTCAGTACTTC.

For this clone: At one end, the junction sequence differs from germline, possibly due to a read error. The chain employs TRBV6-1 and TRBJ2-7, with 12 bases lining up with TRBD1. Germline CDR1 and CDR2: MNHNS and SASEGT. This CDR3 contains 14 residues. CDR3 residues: CASREGDRGREQYF. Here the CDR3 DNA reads TGTGCCAGCAGGGAAGGGGACAGGGGGCGGGAGCAGTACTTC.

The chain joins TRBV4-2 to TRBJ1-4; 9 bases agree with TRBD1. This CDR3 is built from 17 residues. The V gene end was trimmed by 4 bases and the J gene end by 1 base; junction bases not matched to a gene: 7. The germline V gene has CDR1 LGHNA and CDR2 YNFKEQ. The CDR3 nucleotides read TGTGCCAGCAGCCTACAGGGGGCGCGTGTAACTAATGAAAAACTGTTTTTT. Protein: CASSLQGARVTNEKLFF.

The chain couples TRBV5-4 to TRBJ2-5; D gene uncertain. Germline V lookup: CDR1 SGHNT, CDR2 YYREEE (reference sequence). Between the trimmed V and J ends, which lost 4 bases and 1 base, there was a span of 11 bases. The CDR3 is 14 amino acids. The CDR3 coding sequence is TGTGCCAGCAGCCTGAGTGTCCTCCAAGAGACCCAGTACTTC. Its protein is CASSLSVLQETQYF.

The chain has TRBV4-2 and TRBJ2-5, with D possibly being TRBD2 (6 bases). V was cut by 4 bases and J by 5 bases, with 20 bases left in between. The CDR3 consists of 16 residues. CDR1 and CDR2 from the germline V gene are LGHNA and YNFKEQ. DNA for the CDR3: TGTGCCAGCAGCCCCTCTTGGAGGGGCGTGTTGGAGACCCAGTACTTC. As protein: CASSPSWRGVLETQYF.

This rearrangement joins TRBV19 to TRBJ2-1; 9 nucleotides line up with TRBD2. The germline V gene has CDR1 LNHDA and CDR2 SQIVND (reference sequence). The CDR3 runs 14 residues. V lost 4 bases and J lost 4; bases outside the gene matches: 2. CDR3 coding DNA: TGTGCCAGTAGTAGCCTAGCGGGATACAATGAGCAGTTCTTC. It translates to CASSSLAGYNEQFF. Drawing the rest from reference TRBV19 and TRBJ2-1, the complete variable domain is DGGITQSPKYLFRKEGQNVTLSCEQNLNHDAMYWYRQDPGQGLRLIYYSQIVNDFQKGDIAEGYSVSREKKESFPLTVTSAQKNPTAFYLCASSSLAGYNEQFFGPGTRLTVL.

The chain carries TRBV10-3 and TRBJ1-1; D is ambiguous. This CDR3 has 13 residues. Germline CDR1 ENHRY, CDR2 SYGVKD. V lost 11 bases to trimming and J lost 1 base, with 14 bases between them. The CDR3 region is CAAHEEPNTEAFF. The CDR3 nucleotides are TGTGCCGCACACGAGGAACCGAACACTGAAGCTTTCTTT.

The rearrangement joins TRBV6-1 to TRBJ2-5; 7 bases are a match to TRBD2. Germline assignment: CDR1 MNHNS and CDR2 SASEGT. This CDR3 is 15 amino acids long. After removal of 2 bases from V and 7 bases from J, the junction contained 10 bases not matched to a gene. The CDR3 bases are TGTGCCAGCAGTGAATTTGCGGGAGTGGCGGGGACCCAGTACTTC. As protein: CASSEFAGVAGTQYF.

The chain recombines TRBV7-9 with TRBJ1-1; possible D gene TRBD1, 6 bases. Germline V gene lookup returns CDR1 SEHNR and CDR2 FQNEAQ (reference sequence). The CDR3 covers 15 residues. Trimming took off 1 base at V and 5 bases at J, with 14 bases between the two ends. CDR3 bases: TGTGCCAGCAGCTTAGTTATACAGGGTGGGACTGAAGCTTTCTTT. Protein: CASSLVIQGGTEAFF.

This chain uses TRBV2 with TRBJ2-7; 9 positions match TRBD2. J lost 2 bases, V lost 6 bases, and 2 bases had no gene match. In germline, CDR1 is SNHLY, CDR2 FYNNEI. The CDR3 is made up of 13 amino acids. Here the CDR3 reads CASRASGAYEQYF. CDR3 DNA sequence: TGTGCCAGCAGGGCTAGCGGGGCCTACGAGCAGTACTTC.

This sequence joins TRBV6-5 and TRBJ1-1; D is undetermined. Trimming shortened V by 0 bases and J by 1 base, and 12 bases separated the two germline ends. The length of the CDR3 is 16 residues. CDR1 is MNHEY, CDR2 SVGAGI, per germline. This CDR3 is CASSYSYFAENTEAFF. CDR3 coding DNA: TGTGCCAGCAGTTACTCATACTTTGCGGAGAACACTGAAGCTTTCTTT.

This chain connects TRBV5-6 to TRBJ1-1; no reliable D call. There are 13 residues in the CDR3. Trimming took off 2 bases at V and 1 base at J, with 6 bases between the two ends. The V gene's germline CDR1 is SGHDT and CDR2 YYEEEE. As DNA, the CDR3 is TGTGCCAGCAGCTTATACACGAACACTGAAGCTTTCTTT. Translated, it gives CASSLYTNTEAFF.

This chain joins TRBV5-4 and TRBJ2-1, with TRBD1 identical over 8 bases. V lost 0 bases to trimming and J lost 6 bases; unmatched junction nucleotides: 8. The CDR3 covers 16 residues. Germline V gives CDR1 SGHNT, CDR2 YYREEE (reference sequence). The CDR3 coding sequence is TGTGCCAGCAGCTTGGGGGGCGGGACAGGTTCCAATGAGCAGTTCTTC. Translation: CASSLGGGTGSNEQFF.

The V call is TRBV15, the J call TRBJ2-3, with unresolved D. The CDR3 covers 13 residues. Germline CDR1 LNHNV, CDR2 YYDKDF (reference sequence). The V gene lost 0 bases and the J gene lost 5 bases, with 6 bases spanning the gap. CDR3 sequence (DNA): TGTGCCACCAGCAGAGAGGTGGAAGATACGCAGTATTTT. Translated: CATSREVEDTQYF.

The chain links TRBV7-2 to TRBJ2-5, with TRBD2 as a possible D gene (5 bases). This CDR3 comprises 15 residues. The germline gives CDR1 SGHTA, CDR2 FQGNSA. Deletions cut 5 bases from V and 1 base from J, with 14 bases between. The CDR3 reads CASSIRGRRQETQYF. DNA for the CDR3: TGTGCCAGCAGCATACGAGGGAGACGCCAAGAGACCCAGTACTTC.

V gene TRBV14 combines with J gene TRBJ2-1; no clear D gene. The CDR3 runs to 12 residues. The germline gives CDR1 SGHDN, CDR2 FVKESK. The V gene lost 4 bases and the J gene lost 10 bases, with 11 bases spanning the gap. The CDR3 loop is CASSPKGTEQFF. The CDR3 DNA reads TGTGCCAGCAGCCCCAAGGGTACGGAGCAGTTCTTC.

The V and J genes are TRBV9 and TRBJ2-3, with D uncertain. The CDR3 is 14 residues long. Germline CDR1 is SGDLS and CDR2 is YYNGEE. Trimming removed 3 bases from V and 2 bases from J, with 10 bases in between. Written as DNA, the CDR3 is TGTGCCAGCAGCGCCTGGTATAACACAGATACGCAGTATTTT. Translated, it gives CASSAWYNTDTQYF.

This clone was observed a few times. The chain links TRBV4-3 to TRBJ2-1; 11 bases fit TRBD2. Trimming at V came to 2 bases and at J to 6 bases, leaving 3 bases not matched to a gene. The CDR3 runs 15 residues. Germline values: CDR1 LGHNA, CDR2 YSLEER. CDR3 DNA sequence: TGCGCCAGCAGCCAATCACTAGCGGGAGTCAATGAGCAGTTCTTC. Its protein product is CASSQSLAGVNEQFF.